A selection of T cell receptor beta chains follows, all from one sample in a study of T cells after yellow fever vaccination. One entry per CDR3 protein, called by TCRdb with MiXCR from the 5' RACE reads. The data hold 150,000 to 200,000 distinct CDR3 sequences, with about 11% observed a single time. The sequenced sample was CD8+ T cells sorted from PBMCs, obtained 15 days after the yellow fever booster vaccination. All receptors derive from a man younger than 35 who received the YFV17D yellow fever vaccine. Both conserved end residues are part of each CDR3. A D gene is named only where the DNA matches it firmly. Expanded clones are given a class, and other clones once, few, many or no size at all.

d_gene: TRBD2; abundance: -; v_gene: TRBV9; j_gene: TRBJ2-6; CDR3aa: CASSVEGRASGANVLTF; CDR3nt: TGTGCCAGCAGCGTAGAGGGGAGGGCCTCTGGGGCCAACGTCCTGACTTTC
d_gene: -; abundance: -; v_gene: TRBV18; j_gene: TRBJ2-5; CDR3aa: CASSPTAKETQYF; CDR3nt: TGTGCCAGCTCACCAACGGCCAAAGAGACCCAGTACTTC
d_gene: -; abundance: -; v_gene: TRBV24-1; j_gene: TRBJ1-1; CDR3aa: CATSDFGTEAFF; CDR3nt: TGTGCCACCAGTGATTTCGGCACTGAAGCTTTCTTT
d_gene: TRBD1; abundance: many; v_gene: TRBV24-1; j_gene: TRBJ2-2; CDR3aa: CATRDRVNTGELFF; CDR3nt: TGTGCCACCAGGGACAGGGTGAACACCGGGGAGCTGTTTTTT
d_gene: TRBD2; abundance: -; v_gene: TRBV6-4; j_gene: TRBJ2-1; CDR3aa: CASCPSASTSGGEQFF; CDR3nt: TGTGCCAGCTGCCCGTCCGCTTCGACTAGCGGGGGGGAGCAGTTCTTC
d_gene: -; abundance: -; v_gene: TRBV4-3; j_gene: TRBJ2-7; CDR3aa: CASSHAQGGRYEQYF; CDR3nt: TGCGCCAGCAGCCACGCACAGGGTGGGCGCTACGAGCAGTACTTC
d_gene: -; abundance: -; v_gene: TRBV5-6; j_gene: TRBJ1-5; CDR3aa: CASSRGSQPQHF; CDR3nt: TGTGCCAGCAGCAGGGGAAGCCAGCCCCAGCATTTT
d_gene: -; abundance: -; v_gene: TRBV7-9; j_gene: TRBJ2-7; CDR3aa: CASGVGSEQYF; CDR3nt: TGTGCCAGCGGAGTGGGGTCCGAGCAGTACTTC
d_gene: -; abundance: few; v_gene: TRBV12-3/TRBV12-4; j_gene: TRBJ1-1; CDR3aa: CASLGAAWNTEAFF; CDR3nt: TGTGCCAGCCTAGGGGCCGCCTGGAACACTGAAGCTTTCTTT
d_gene: TRBD1; abundance: few; v_gene: TRBV27; j_gene: TRBJ1-3; CDR3aa: CASSASGTETNTIYF; CDR3nt: TGTGCCAGCAGTGCATCCGGGACAGAAACAAACACCATATATTTT
d_gene: -; abundance: few; v_gene: TRBV7-6; j_gene: TRBJ1-1; CDR3aa: CASSLAVGTRKPSTEAFF; CDR3nt: TGTGCCAGCAGCTTAGCAGTCGGCACCAGAAAGCCTAGCACTGAAGCTTTCTTT
d_gene: TRBD2; abundance: few; v_gene: TRBV4-1; j_gene: TRBJ2-2; CDR3aa: CASSQGAGVTGELFF; CDR3nt: TGCGCCAGCAGCCAAGGGGCGGGAGTCACCGGGGAGCTGTTTTTT
d_gene: -; abundance: -; v_gene: TRBV3-1; j_gene: TRBJ2-5; CDR3aa: CASSQGAQYF; CDR3nt: TGTGCCAGCAGCCAAGGGGCCCAGTACTTC
d_gene: -; abundance: few; v_gene: TRBV4-2; j_gene: TRBJ1-5; CDR3aa: CASSQEGAPTSQPQHF; CDR3nt: TGTGCCAGCAGCCAAGAAGGGGCTCCCACGAGCCAGCCCCAGCATTTT
d_gene: -; abundance: -; v_gene: TRBV6-2/TRBV6-3; j_gene: TRBJ2-7; CDR3aa: CASSLQRSYEQYF; CDR3nt: TGTGCCAGCAGTCTACAGAGATCCTACGAGCAGTACTTC
d_gene: -; abundance: -; v_gene: TRBV5-4; j_gene: TRBJ2-1; CDR3aa: CASSLANNEQFF; CDR3nt: TGTGCCAGCAGCTTGGCGAACAATGAGCAGTTCTTC
d_gene: -; abundance: few; v_gene: TRBV29-1; j_gene: TRBJ2-2; CDR3aa: CSAGALERGTGELFF; CDR3nt: TGCAGCGCGGGGGCCCTGGAGCGTGGGACCGGGGAGCTGTTTTTT
d_gene: -; abundance: -; v_gene: TRBV10-3; j_gene: TRBJ1-1; CDR3aa: CAISENSHRGRGNTEAFF; CDR3nt: TGTGCCATCAGTGAGAACTCCCATCGGGGGAGGGGGAACACTGAAGCTTTCTTT
d_gene: TRBD1; abundance: few; v_gene: TRBV12-3/TRBV12-4; j_gene: TRBJ1-2; CDR3aa: CASSRTGAYYGYTF; CDR3nt: TGTGCCAGCAGTCGCACAGGGGCCTACTATGGCTACACCTTC
d_gene: -; abundance: -; v_gene: TRBV12-3/TRBV12-4; j_gene: TRBJ2-5; CDR3aa: CASSSPGHLQETQYF; CDR3nt: TGTGCCAGCAGTTCACCGGGACACCTCCAAGAGACCCAGTACTTC
d_gene: TRBD2; abundance: once; v_gene: TRBV12-5; j_gene: TRBJ2-1; CDR3aa: CASGPSGGSGEQFF; CDR3nt: TGTGCTAGTGGTCCTAGCGGGGGGTCCGGTGAGCAGTTCTTC
d_gene: -; abundance: few; v_gene: TRBV6-5; j_gene: TRBJ1-1; CDR3aa: CASSYSPRVRDTEAFF; CDR3nt: TGTGCCAGCAGTTACTCGCCTAGAGTTAGAGACACTGAAGCTTTCTTT
d_gene: TRBD1; abundance: -; v_gene: TRBV7-9; j_gene: TRBJ2-7; CDR3aa: CASSSPDRGRMYEQYF; CDR3nt: TGTGCCAGCAGCTCCCCGGACAGGGGACGGATGTACGAGCAGTACTTC
d_gene: TRBD2; abundance: -; v_gene: TRBV7-9; j_gene: TRBJ2-1; CDR3aa: CASSLTGGLYNEKFF; CDR3nt: TGTGCCAGCAGCCTAACGGGGGGACTCTACAATGAGAAGTTCTTC